Listed below are T cell receptor beta chains from one sample, sequenced in a study of neoadjuvant anti-PD-1 for oral cavity cancer. Method: immunoSEQ multiplex PCR; TCRdb's copy keeps in-frame clones and lacks some. This table holds around 68,000 clones, roughly nine tenths found once. The source was PBMCs, collected after nivolumab (anti-PD-1) treatment. The source of these receptors is a person aged 40 to 85 with oral cavity squamous cell carcinoma. Both conserved end residues are part of each CDR3. D genes are given only for firm matches. Clone sizes are given selectively: once, few, many, or a class where the clone is expanded.

>TRBD1|TRBJ1-2|TRBV28|.
TGTGCCAGCAGTTTTGCCCGGACAGGGGTTCTTGGCTACACCTTC
CASSFARTGVLGYTF
>.|TRBJ2-4|TRBV5-4|.
TGTGCCAGCAGCTTGGGCCAGGGGACCTTTGCCAAAAACATTCAGTACTTC
CASSLGQGTFAKNIQYF
>.|TRBJ2-1|TRBV7-3|.
TGTGCCAGCAGCGGGGGACTTGCCGTGAGCTCCTACAATGAGCAGTTCTTC
CASSGGLAVSSYNEQFF
>.|TRBJ2-3|TRBV5-6|once
TGTGCCAGCAGCTCCAGACACCTTGCACCGCAGTATTTT
CASSSRHLAPQYF
>TRBD1|TRBJ2-3|TRBV2|.
TGTGCCAGCGACAGGGGGCTACCCACAGATACGCAGTATTTT
CASDRGLPTDTQYF
>.|TRBJ1-1|TRBV7-9|few
TGTGCCAGCAGCTTTACAGGACTGAACACTGAAGCTTTCTTT
CASSFTGLNTEAFF
>.|TRBJ2-2|TRBV6-5|.
TGTGCCAGCAGTTCCTGGAGGACCGGGGAGCTGTTTTTT
CASSSWRTGELFF
>.|TRBJ1-5|TRBV7-9|.
TGTGCCAGCAGGGCCAGGGTCAATCAGCCCCAGCATTTT
CASRARVNQPQHF
>TRBD1|TRBJ2-7|TRBV10-3|.
TGTGCCATCAGTGATGGGACCCGGACAGGGATCTACGAGCAGTACTTC
CAISDGTRTGIYEQYF
>.|TRBJ2-7|TRBV4-1|once
TGCGCCAGCAGCCCCTCACATGCGTTCTACGAGCAGTACTTC
CASSPSHAFYEQYF
>.|TRBJ2-2|TRBV11-3|.
TGTGCCAGCAGCTTAGATCGGGTTGGTAATCAGAACACCGGGGAGCTGTTTTTT
CASSLDRVGNQNTGELFF
>.|TRBJ1-1|TRBV7-6|.
TGTGCCAGCAGCTTAGCTTCGCAGGGGAACACTGAAGCTTTCTTT
CASSLASQGNTEAFF
>.|TRBJ2-2|TRBV2|.
TGTGCCAGCGAGTTAGACGGGGGGCTCTACCGGGCCGGGGAGCTGTTTTTT
CASELDGGLYRAGELFF
>.|TRBJ1-2|TRBV7-8|once
TGTGCCAGCAGCTTAGCGGAAGGATGGGACTATGGCTACACCTTC
CASSLAEGWDYGYTF
>.|TRBJ2-3|TRBV7-2|few
TGTGCCAGCAGCCCGTGGGTTGGGGGAGCGTCGGATACGCAGTATTTT
CASSPWVGGASDTQYF
>.|TRBJ2-7|TRBV7-9|.
TGTGCCAGCAGCTCACAGGGTTGGGAGCAGTACTTC
CASSSQGWEQYF
>TRBD2|TRBJ2-2|TRBV10-2|.
TGCGCCAGCAATGGACTAGGGGCCGGGGAGCTGTTTTTT
CASNGLGAGELFF
>TRBD1|TRBJ1-4|TRBV14|.
TGTGCCAGCAGCTCCTACACAGGGGGCGTAAGAGAAAAACTGTTTTTT
CASSSYTGGVREKLFF
>TRBD1|TRBJ1-2|TRBV6-1|.
TGTGCCAGCAGTGAAGCTAGGACAGGGTCTAACTATGGCTACACCTTC
CASSEARTGSNYGYTF
>.|TRBJ2-1|TRBV30|.
TGTGCCTGGGCCTCTAGCACTGAGCAGTTCTTC
CAWASSTEQFF
>TRBD1|TRBJ1-1|TRBV5-4|once
TGTGCCAGCAGACGGACAGGACAGAACACTGAAGCTTTCTTT
CASRRTGQNTEAFF
>TRBD1|TRBJ2-6|TRBV11-3|once
TGTGCCAGCAGCCCCGGGACAGGGATGAGCTCTGGGGCCAACGTCCTGACTTTC
CASSPGTGMSSGANVLTF
>.|TRBJ2-1|TRBV7-3|.
TGTGCCAGCAGCTCCGGTCCGCAGGGTGAGCAGTTCTTC
CASSSGPQGEQFF
>TRBD2|TRBJ2-3|TRBV5-1|.
TGCGCCAGCAGCCCGACCCCAGCGGGGCCCACAGATACGCAGTATTTT
CASSPTPAGPTDTQYF
>.|TRBJ1-5|TRBV28|.
TGTGCCACCTTATTCGACGTGGCCCAGCATTTT
CATLFDVAQHF
>TRBD2|TRBJ2-7|TRBV2|.
TGTGCCAGCAGACGACTAGCCCCCTACGAGCAGTACTTC
CASRRLAPYEQYF
>.|TRBJ1-3|TRBV19|.
TGTGCCAGTAGGCCCGAAAAGGTGAAGGCTGGAAACACCATATATTTT
CASRPEKVKAGNTIYF
>.|TRBJ2-6|TRBV5-1|.
TGCGCCAGCAGCTTGGGACAGTTCGCTGGGGCCAACGTCCTGACTTTC
CASSLGQFAGANVLTF
>TRBD2|TRBJ2-1|TRBV20-1|.
TGCAGTGGAGCGGGATACAATGAGCAGTTCTTC
CSGAGYNEQFF
>.|TRBJ1-3|TRBV5-1|.
TGCGCCAGCAGCTTAACCCCGATCTCTGGAAACACCATATATTTT
CASSLTPISGNTIYF
>.|TRBJ1-2|TRBV11-2|.
TGTGCCAGCAGCTTAGCCCGGGGCGACTATGGCTACACCTTC
CASSLARGDYGYTF
>TRBD2|TRBJ2-3|TRBV4-1|.
TGCGCCAGCAGCCAAGGACGCGGGGGGGCCGGAGCAGATACGCAGTATTTT
CASSQGRGGAGADTQYF
>.|TRBJ2-2|TRBV2|.
TGTGCCAGCATGGAACAGGGCTTGAACACCGGGGAGCTGTTTTTT
CASMEQGLNTGELFF
>TRBD2|TRBJ2-5|TRBV29-1|.
TGCAGCTACCAACTAGCGGGAGGGAAAGAGACCCAGTACTTC
CSYQLAGGKETQYF
>.|TRBJ1-2|TRBV20-1|.
TGCAGTGCTCCCGCCTCCAGCGGCTACACCTTC
CSAPASSGYTF
>.|TRBJ2-3|TRBV11-2|few
TGTGCCAGCAGCTTGAAGGGAGATACGCAGTATTTT
CASSLKGDTQYF
>TRBD2|TRBJ2-5|TRBV9|.
TGTGCCAGCAGCGTAGAATTAGCGGGTCTACAGTACTTC
CASSVELAGLQYF
>TRBD2|TRBJ2-7|TRBV30|.
TGTGCCTGGAGTATCCGGACTAGCGGGGAGCACTACGAGCAGTACTTC
CAWSIRTSGEHYEQYF
>.|TRBJ2-3|TRBV2|.
TGTGCCACCATAGAGACGGGGAACACAGATACGCAGTATTTT
CATIETGNTDTQYF
>TRBD1|TRBJ1-5|TRBV12-5|.
TGTGCTAGTGGTTACAGGGGGGGTGGGCCCCAGCATTTT
CASGYRGGGPQHF
>TRBD1|TRBJ1-2|TRBV5-1|.
TGCGCCAGCAGCCGCGGGACAGAGTTGTATGGCTACACCTTC
CASSRGTELYGYTF
>TRBD2|TRBJ2-1|TRBV10-3|few
TGTGCCATCAGTGATCCCGCTAGCGGGGATGAGCAGTTCTTC
CAISDPASGDEQFF
>.|TRBJ2-1|TRBV4-1|once
TGCGCCAGCAGGGTCAGGACTTTCAGTCTTTACAATGAGCAGTTCTTC
CASRVRTFSLYNEQFF
>.|TRBJ1-5|TRBV19|.
TGTGCCAGTAGTCAAGGACTTGCCTATAACAATCAGCCCCAGCATTTT
CASSQGLAYNNQPQHF
>.|TRBJ2-3|TRBV11-2|few
TGTGCCAGCAGCGTCGGACGACTAGGTCGGATCACAGATACGCAGTATTTT
CASSVGRLGRITDTQYF